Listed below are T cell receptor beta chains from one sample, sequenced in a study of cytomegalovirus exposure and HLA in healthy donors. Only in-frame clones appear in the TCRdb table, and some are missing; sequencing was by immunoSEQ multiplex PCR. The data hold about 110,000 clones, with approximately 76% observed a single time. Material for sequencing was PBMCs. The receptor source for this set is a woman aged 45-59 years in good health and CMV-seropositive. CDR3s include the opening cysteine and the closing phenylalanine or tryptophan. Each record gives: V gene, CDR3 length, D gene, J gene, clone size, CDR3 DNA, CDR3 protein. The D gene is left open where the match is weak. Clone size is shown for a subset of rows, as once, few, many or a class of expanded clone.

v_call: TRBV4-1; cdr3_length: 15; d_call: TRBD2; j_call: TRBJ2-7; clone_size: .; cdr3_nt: TGCGCCAGCAGCCAAGATACGGGAGGGCTGTACGAGCAGTACTTC; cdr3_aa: CASSQDTGGLYEQYF
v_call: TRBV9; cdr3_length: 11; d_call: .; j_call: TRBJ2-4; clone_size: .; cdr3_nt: TGTGCCAGCAGCGACGGGGGAAGTCAGTACTTC; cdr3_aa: CASSDGGSQYF
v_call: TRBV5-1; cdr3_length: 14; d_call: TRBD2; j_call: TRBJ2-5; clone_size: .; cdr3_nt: TGCGCCAGCAGCTTGGAGCGGGGGAAGGAGACCCAGTACTTC; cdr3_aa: CASSLERGKETQYF
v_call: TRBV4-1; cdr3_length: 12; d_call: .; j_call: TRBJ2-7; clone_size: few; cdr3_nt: TGCGCCAGCAGCCCCGTAAAATACGAGCAGTACTTC; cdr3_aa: CASSPVKYEQYF
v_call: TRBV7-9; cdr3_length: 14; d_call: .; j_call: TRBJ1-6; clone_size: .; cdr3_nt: TGTGCCAGCAGCTTAAGGGAGGGAAATTCACCCCTCCACTTT; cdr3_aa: CASSLREGNSPLHF
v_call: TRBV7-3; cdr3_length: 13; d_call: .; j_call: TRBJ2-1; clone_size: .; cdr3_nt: TGTGCCAGCAGCTGGCGGGGCTCCAATGAGCAGTTCTTC; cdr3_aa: CASSWRGSNEQFF
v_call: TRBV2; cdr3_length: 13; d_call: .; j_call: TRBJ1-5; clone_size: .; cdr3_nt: TGTGCCAGCAGTGTCGGGGTGGAGCAGCCCCAGCATTTT; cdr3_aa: CASSVGVEQPQHF
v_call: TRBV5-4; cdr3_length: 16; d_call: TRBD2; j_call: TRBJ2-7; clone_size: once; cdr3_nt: TGTGCCAGCAGCCCGAGCGGGACGCCCCTGTCCTACGAGCAGTACTTC; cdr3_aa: CASSPSGTPLSYEQYF
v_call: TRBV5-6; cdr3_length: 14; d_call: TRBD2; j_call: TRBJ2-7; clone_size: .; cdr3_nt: TGTGCCAGCAGCCCCACTAGCGGTTTGTACGAGCAGTACTTC; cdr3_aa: CASSPTSGLYEQYF
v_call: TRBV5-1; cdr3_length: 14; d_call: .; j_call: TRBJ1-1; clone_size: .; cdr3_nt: TGCGCCACCCGGGAGGCAGGGGCGAACACTGAAGCTTTCTTT; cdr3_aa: CATREAGANTEAFF
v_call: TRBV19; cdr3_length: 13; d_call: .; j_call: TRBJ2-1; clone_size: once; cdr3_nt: TGTGCCAGTAGTCTGACAAGTTACAATGAGCAGTTCTTC; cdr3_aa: CASSLTSYNEQFF
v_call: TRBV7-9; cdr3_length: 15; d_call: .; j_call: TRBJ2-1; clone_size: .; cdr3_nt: TGTGCCAGCAGCCTTAGCGGAAGCTCCTACAATGAGCAGTTCTTC; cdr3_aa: CASSLSGSSYNEQFF
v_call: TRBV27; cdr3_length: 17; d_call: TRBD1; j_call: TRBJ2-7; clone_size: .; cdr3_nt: TGTGCCAGCAGTTTAAAGCCCCCGGGGACAGGCGCCTACGAGCAGTACTTC; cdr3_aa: CASSLKPPGTGAYEQYF
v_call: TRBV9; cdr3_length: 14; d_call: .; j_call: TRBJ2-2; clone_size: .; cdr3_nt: TGTGCCAGCAGCCTAGGGAGTGCGACCGGGGAGCTGTTTTTT; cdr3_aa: CASSLGSATGELFF
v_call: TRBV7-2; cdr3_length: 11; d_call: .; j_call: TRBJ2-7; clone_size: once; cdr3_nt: TGTGCCAGTCGGCAGGGTTACGAGCAGTACTTC; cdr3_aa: CASRQGYEQYF
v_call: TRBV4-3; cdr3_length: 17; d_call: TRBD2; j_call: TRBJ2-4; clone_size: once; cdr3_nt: TGCGCCAGCAGCCACCGGCTTAGCGGGAGTTCGTGGAACAGTCAGTACTTC; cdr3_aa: CASSHRLSGSSWNSQYF